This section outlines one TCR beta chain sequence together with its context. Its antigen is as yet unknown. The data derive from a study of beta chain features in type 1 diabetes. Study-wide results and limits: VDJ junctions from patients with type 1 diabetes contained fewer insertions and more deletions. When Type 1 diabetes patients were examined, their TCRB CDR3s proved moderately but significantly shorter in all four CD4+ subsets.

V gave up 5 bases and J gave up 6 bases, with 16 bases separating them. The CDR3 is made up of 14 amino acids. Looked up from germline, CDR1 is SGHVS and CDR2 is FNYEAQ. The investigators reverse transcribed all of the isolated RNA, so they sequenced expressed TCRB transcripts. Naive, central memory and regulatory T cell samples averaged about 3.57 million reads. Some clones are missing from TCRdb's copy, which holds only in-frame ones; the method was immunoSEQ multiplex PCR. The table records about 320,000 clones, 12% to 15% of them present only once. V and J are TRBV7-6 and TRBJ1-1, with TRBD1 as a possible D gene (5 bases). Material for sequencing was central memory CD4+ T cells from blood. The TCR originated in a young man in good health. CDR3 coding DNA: TGTGCCAGCAGCGACCCGGGGCCCCTGTCTGAAGCTTTCTTT. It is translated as CASSDPGPLSEAFF.